One and the same sample provided the 14 T cell receptor beta chains below, sequenced in a study of blood T cell repertoires in COVID-19. TCRdb's copy holds only in-frame clones and misses some; the assay was immunoSEQ multiplex PCR. The sample includes some 220,000 clones, around 82% of them seen just once. Sequencing was done on a sample of peripheral blood. The receptor source for this set is a human donor in a cohort sampled during active COVID-19.

The rearrangement links TRBV29-1 to TRBJ1-1; no clear D gene. In germline, CDR1 is SQVTM, CDR2 ANQGSEA. The CDR3 is made up of 11 amino acids. Trimming stripped 2 bases from V and 6 bases from J, with 7 bases between. CDR3 DNA sequence: TGCAGCGTTGAACGTCCGGCTGAAGCTTTCTTT. Translated, it gives CSVERPAEAFF.

The chain is built from TRBV25-1 and TRBJ1-1; unclear D gene. CDR3 length equals 13 residues. The germline V and J ends were trimmed by 4 bases and 0 bases, with 6 bases remaining between them. Germline values: CDR1 MGHDK, CDR2 SYGVNS. CDR3 amino acids: CASSAPVNTEAFF. The CDR3 nucleotides are TGTGCCAGCAGTGCCCCGGTGAACACTGAAGCTTTCTTT.

This clone was seen more than once but under ten times. The chain links TRBV19 to TRBJ2-6; a weak D match, TRBD2 (5 bases). The V end lost 7 bases, the J end lost 4 bases, and 14 bases lay between the germline ends. Per the germline V gene, CDR1 is LNHDA and CDR2 is SQIVND (reference sequence). The CDR3 spans 15 residues. The CDR3 loop is CASTPHSGGANVLTF. DNA of the CDR3: TGTGCCAGTACCCCCCATTCGGGGGGGGCCAACGTCCTGACTTTC.

The genes are TRBV28 and TRBJ2-3; TRBD2 matches 8 bases. In germline, CDR1 is MDHEN, CDR2 SYDVKM. The trim removed 10 bases at V and 2 bases at J, leaving 11 bases unmatched. The CDR3 covers 15 residues. DNA of the CDR3: TGTGCCACCTCGGAGCGGGGGACCCACACAGATACGCAGTATTTT. Translating gives CATSERGTHTDTQYF.

The V gene is TRBV15, the J gene TRBJ2-6; 7 nucleotides line up with TRBD1. The CDR3 is made up of 18 amino acids. Germline loops: CDR1 LNHNV, CDR2 YYDKDF (reference sequence). Trimming cost V 5 bases and J 0 bases; bases outside gene matches: 10. The DNA of the CDR3 is TGTGCCACCAGCTCGCGAGAGGGGGCGGTCTCTGGGGCCAACGTCCTGACTTTC. Its translation is CATSSREGAVSGANVLTF.

The chain recombines TRBV3-1 (or the pseudogene TRBV3-2) with TRBJ2-1; 8 nucleotides agree with TRBD2. This CDR3 comprises 15 residues. CDR1 LGHDT and CDR2 YNNKEL come from the germline V gene (reference sequence). With 4 bases clipped from V and 3 bases from J, the junction kept 5 bases outside the gene matches. The CDR3 nucleotides are TGTGCCAGCAGCCCGGGGGGGGTTATCTACAATGAGCAGTTCTTC. It yields the protein CASSPGGVIYNEQFF.

This clone was seen only once. The V gene is TRBV10-2, the J gene TRBJ1-6; no firm D call. Trimming removed 0 bases from V and 8 bases from J, with 8 bases in between. Germline CDR1 and CDR2: WSHSY and SAAADI. The CDR3 consists of 14 residues. The CDR3 DNA sequence: TGCGCCAGCAGTGAGTCGGGCCCCGATTCACCCCTCCACTTT. Amino acids: CASSESGPDSPLHF.

The genes are TRBV20-1 and TRBJ2-5; 10 bases agree with TRBD2. V was pared by 3 bases and J by 5 bases, with 6 bases of the junction left unmatched. Germline V CDR1 and CDR2: DFQATT, SNEGSKA (reference sequence). This CDR3 is built from 14 residues. As DNA, the CDR3 is TGCAGTGCTAGTCAAGCGGGGGGGTGGGAGACCCAGTACTTC. Protein: CSASQAGGWETQYF.

The chain carries TRBV9 and TRBJ2-1; maybe TRBD2 (5 bases). The V end lost 0 bases, the J end lost 7 bases, and 14 bases lay between the germline ends. The germline V gene encodes CDR1 SGDLS and CDR2 YYNGEE. The CDR3 sequence is 15 residues long. The CDR3 loop is CASSVGGSIFNEQFF. CDR3 nucleotides: TGTGCCAGCAGCGTAGGTGGGAGCATTTTTAATGAGCAGTTCTTC.

The chain has TRBV28 and TRBJ2-3; D possibly corresponds to TRBD2 (6 bases). In germline, CDR1 is MDHEN, CDR2 SYDVKM. Trimming pared 6 bases from V and 0 bases from J, leaving 13 bases between. CDR3 length equals 15 residues. In nucleotides, the CDR3 is TGTGCCAGCAGACGGAGGGGCTTCAGCACAGATACGCAGTATTTT. Amino acid sequence: CASRRRGFSTDTQYF.

The J gene is TRBJ2-3, the V gene TRBV7-8; 10 bases are a match to TRBD2. With 1 base clipped from V and 0 bases from J, the junction kept 7 bases outside the gene matches. Germline lookup yields CDR1 SGHVS and CDR2 FQNEAQ. The length of the CDR3 is 18 residues. The CDR3 spells CASSLGWTSGYSTDTQYF. In DNA form, the CDR3 reads TGTGCCAGCAGCTTAGGTTGGACTAGCGGTTATAGCACAGATACGCAGTATTTT.

DNA for the CDR3: TGTGCCACCAGTGATTTGACAATGGGACAGGATTACTACGAGCAGTACTTC. Translation gives CATSDLTMGQDYYEQYF. This chain uses TRBV24-1 with TRBJ2-7; 8 positions agree with TRBD1. Unmatched junction bases numbered 9, after V lost 0 bases and J lost 3 bases. Germline V gene sequence: CDR1 KGHDR, CDR2 SFDVKD. CDR3 length: 17 residues.

The table lists this clone with a few counts. CDR3 loop: CASSISGYGYTF. CDR3 nucleotide sequence: TGTGCCAGCAGCATCTCGGGGTATGGCTACACCTTC. V and J are TRBV7-9 and TRBJ1-2; D is ambiguous. The CDR3 is 12 amino acids. The V gene lost 5 bases and the J gene lost 5 bases, with 9 bases spanning the gap. Germline V lookup: CDR1 SEHNR, CDR2 FQNEAQ (reference sequence). Full variable domain (missing parts from reference TRBV7-9 and TRBJ1-2): DTGVSQNPRHKITKRGQNVTFRCDPISEHNRLYWYRQTLGQGPEFLTYFQNEAQLEKSRLLSDRFSAERPKGSFSTLEIQRTEQGDSAMYLCASSISGYGYTFGSGTRLTVV.

This chain connects TRBV11-2 to TRBJ1-3; the D gene is possibly TRBD1 (5 bases). Germline lookup yields CDR1 SGHAT and CDR2 FQNNGV. V was clipped by 6 bases and J by 4 bases, with 10 bases between them. The CDR3 has 13 amino acids. The CDR3 region has the DNA TGTGCCAGCAGTCACACAGGAGGAAACACCATATATTTT. It encodes CASSHTGGNTIYF.